The 17 T cell receptor beta chains reported below all come from one sample, sequenced in a study of blood T cell repertoires in COVID-19. Some clones are missing from TCRdb's copy, which holds only in-frame ones; the method was immunoSEQ multiplex PCR. The table includes around 220,000 clones, roughly 87% detected once. Input material: PBMCs or T cells enriched from blood (not recorded which). These receptors were obtained from a woman aged 25 to 39 with acute COVID-19.

The chain combines TRBV4-1 with TRBJ2-1; 7 positions match TRBD2. The CDR3 totals 15 residues. Germline CDR1 and CDR2: MGHRA and YSYEKL. V shed 3 bases and J 3 bases; nucleotides not matched to a gene: 5. Here the CDR3 DNA reads TGCGCCAGCAGCCAGGCCGGGGACTACTACAATGAGCAGTTCTTC. It translates to CASSQAGDYYNEQFF.

V usage is TRBV21-1 and J usage is TRBJ2-1; no DNA check was done on the table's D call, TRBD2. TRBV21-1 is classified as a pseudogene. This CDR3 spans 15 amino acids. CDR3 residues: CASKFGTSGSNEQFF. The DNA of the CDR3 is TGTGCCAGCAAATTCGGGACTAGCGGGAGCAATGAGCAGTTCTTC.

In this sample, this clone turned up a few times. The rearrangement uses TRBV18 and TRBJ2-7, with TRBD1 matching over 8 bases. The junction had 10 bases not matched to a gene; V was cut back by 3 bases and J by 6 bases. In germline, CDR1 is KGHSH, CDR2 LQKENI. The CDR3 length is 15 residues. DNA of the CDR3: TGTGCCAGCTCACCTGGACAGGGTGAGTTCCCCGAGCAGTACTTC. It specifies CASSPGQGEFPEQYF.

The chain links TRBV18 to TRBJ2-2; no clear D. The V end was cut by 3 bases, the J end by 0 bases, with 8 bases between. Germline V gene lookup returns CDR1 KGHSH and CDR2 LQKENI. The CDR3 contains 15 residues. The CDR3 DNA is TGTGCCAGCTCACCTACAGAGACGAACACCGGGGAGCTGTTTTTT. Its translation is CASSPTETNTGELFF.

The sample holds one count of this clone. J is TRBJ2-3 and V is TRBV11-2; D is undetermined. CDR1 is SGHAT, CDR2 FQNNGV, per germline. This CDR3 region has 13 residues. V was clipped by 2 bases and J by 3 bases, with 6 bases between them. The CDR3: CASSLTATDTQYF. CDR3 nucleotide sequence: TGTGCCAGCAGCTTAACCGCGACAGATACGCAGTATTTT.

The J gene is TRBJ1-1, the V gene TRBV9; TRBD1 matches at 7 bases. Losses at the gene ends were 0 bases for V and 5 bases for J; bases not matched to a gene: 4. The CDR3 has 14 residues. CDR1 SGDLS and CDR2 YYNGEE come from the germline V gene. Here the CDR3 DNA reads TGTGCCAGCAGCGTAGGGCCGGACAGGACTGAAGCTTTCTTT. The encoded protein is CASSVGPDRTEAFF.

The CDR3 bases are TGTGCCAGTAGTATCGGGACGACAGGGGCTCAGCCCCAGCATTTT. Translating gives CASSIGTTGAQPQHF. This chain connects TRBV19 to TRBJ1-5, with 8 bases aligning to TRBD1. Germline loops: CDR1 LNHDA, CDR2 SQIVND (reference sequence). Trimming removed 3 bases from V and 6 bases from J; junction bases left unmatched: 7. The CDR3 length is 15 residues.

J is TRBJ2-1 and V is TRBV7-2; TRBD2 aligns across 14 bases. J lost 10 bases, V lost 5 bases, and 10 bases had no gene match. The CDR3 spans 16 residues. CDR1 and CDR2 (germline): SGHTA, FQGNSA. This chain's CDR3 is CASSQLTSGRGWEQFF. CDR3 in DNA: TGTGCCAGCAGCCAGTTGACTAGCGGGAGGGGTTGGGAGCAGTTCTTC.

The chain couples TRBV28 to TRBJ1-4; TRBD1 matches 9 bases. Per the germline V gene, CDR1 is MDHEN and CDR2 is SYDVKM. With 6 bases clipped from V and 7 bases from J, the junction kept 9 bases outside the gene matches. The CDR3 totals 15 residues. The DNA of the CDR3 is TGTGCCAGCAGCTCACAGGGGGCGCACACTGAAAAACTGTTTTTT. Encoded protein: CASSSQGAHTEKLFF.

The chain uses TRBV2 and TRBJ1-2, with TRBD1 matching over 9 bases. From germline, CDR1 is SNHLY and CDR2 FYNNEI. V lost 8 bases and J lost 6; bases outside the gene matches: 10. The CDR3 is made up of 14 amino acids. The DNA of the CDR3 is TGTGCCAGCGTTTTAGGACAGGGGTGGAATGGCTACACCTTC. Its protein is CASVLGQGWNGYTF. The full variable domain, rest sourced from reference TRBV2 and TRBJ1-2, is EPEVTQTPSHQVTQMGQEVILRCVPISNHLYFYWYRQILGQKVEFLVSFYNNEISEKSEIFDDQFSVERPDGSNFTLKIRSTKLEDSAMYFCASVLGQGWNGYTFGSGTRLTVV.

In its sample, this clone was seen a few times. The CDR3, as DNA: TGCACCAGCAGCCTTCCCGCCAGGGAAAAACTGTTTTTT. This translates into CTSSLPAREKLFF. V and J are TRBV1 and TRBJ1-4; TRBD1, as called in the table, went unchecked against the DNA. TRBV1 counts as a pseudogene. The CDR3 is made up of 13 amino acids.

V and J are TRBV9 and TRBJ2-1; 9 nucleotides match TRBD2. CDR1 and CDR2 from the germline V gene are SGDLS and YYNGEE. With V trimmed by 3 bases and J by 13 bases, 2 bases remained unmatched. There are 11 residues in the CDR3. The CDR3 DNA follows: TGTGCCAGCAGCGGACTAGCGGAACAGTTCTTC. Its translation: CASSGLAEQFF.

The chain recombines TRBV9 with TRBJ1-1; TRBD1 matches at 8 bases. The ends lost 4 bases at V and 4 bases at J; junction bases unmatched: 6. There are 14 residues in the CDR3. Per germline, CDR1 SGDLS and CDR2 YYNGEE. The CDR3 region has the DNA TGTGCCAGCAGCCAAAGGACAGGGTTCACTGAAGCTTTCTTT. As protein: CASSQRTGFTEAFF.

This clone was detected once. The V call is TRBV15, the J call TRBJ1-5, with D possibly matching TRBD1 (5 bases). This CDR3 has 15 residues. Germline CDR1 is LNHNV and CDR2 is YYDKDF (reference sequence). The V gene lost 0 bases and the J gene lost 7 bases, with 13 bases spanning the gap. The CDR3 loop is CATSREWGTLQPQHF. In DNA form, the CDR3 reads TGTGCCACCAGCAGAGAATGGGGGACTTTACAGCCCCAGCATTTT.

This clone was seen once. V is TRBV28 and J is TRBJ2-5; 13 positions match TRBD2. The CDR3 is 19 residues long. V lost 6 bases and J lost 5; bases outside the gene matches: 18. Germline CDR1 reads MDHEN; CDR2 reads SYDVKM. This CDR3 is CASRNTPGTSGTKTETQYF. The CDR3 DNA follows: TGTGCCAGCAGAAACACTCCGGGGACTAGCGGGACCAAGACGGAGACCCAGTACTTC.

V usage is TRBV28 and J usage is TRBJ2-1; possible D gene TRBD2, 5 bases. The ends were cut back, 6 bases at V and 7 bases at J, with 13 bases in the middle. The CDR3 covers 13 residues. CDR1 and CDR2 from the germline V gene are MDHEN and SYDVKM. CDR3 nucleotide sequence: TGTGCCAGCAGGGGAGAGGTTTGGAATGAGCAGTTCTTC. It translates to CASRGEVWNEQFF.

The chain carries TRBV11-3 and TRBJ2-1; TRBD2 matches at 10 bases. The CDR3 extends over 15 amino acids. V trimming: 6 bases; J trimming: 5 bases; junction bases outside the gene matches: 7. CDR1 is SGHNT and CDR2 is YENEEA in the germline V gene. CDR3 sequence reads: CASSQREGPHNEQFF. The CDR3, as DNA: TGTGCCAGCAGTCAGCGGGAGGGCCCCCACAATGAGCAGTTCTTC.